Following are 8 T cell receptor beta chains from one sample sequenced in a study of blood T cell repertoires in COVID-19. Clones were read by immunoSEQ multiplex PCR, and TCRdb kept only the in-frame ones, dropping some. Of about 170,000 clones in the sample, around four fifths are singletons; the top ten hold around a fifth. What was sequenced was peripheral blood. These receptors all come from a woman in her 70s who had recovered from COVID-19.

This clone was found once. This chain connects TRBV27 to TRBJ1-2, with D possibly being TRBD1 (6 bases). Germline CDR1 is MNHEY and CDR2 is SMNVEV (reference sequence). CDR3 size: 13 residues. The V end was cut by 3 bases, the J end by 6 bases, with 11 bases between. The CDR3 loop is CASSFRGGNGYTF. In DNA form, the CDR3 reads TGTGCCAGCAGTTTTAGGGGGGGTAATGGCTACACCTTC.

V usage is TRBV2 and J usage is TRBJ2-3; D is possibly TRBD1 (6 bases). The germline V and J ends were trimmed by 0 bases and 4 bases, with 11 bases remaining between them. Germline lookup yields CDR1 SNHLY and CDR2 FYNNEI. The length of the CDR3 is 15 residues. DNA of the CDR3: TGTGCCAGCAGTGAAGCGCCCTGGGGGCCAGATACGCAGTATTTT. Its translation is CASSEAPWGPDTQYF.

The gene calls are TRBV7-6 and TRBJ2-6; 9 bases map to TRBD1. The V gene's germline CDR1 is SGHVS and CDR2 FNYEAQ. This CDR3 contains 17 residues. V shed 4 bases, J shed 2 bases, and the junction held 6 bases outside the gene matches. This CDR3 reads CASSSPRDRAGANVLTF. CDR3 coding DNA: TGTGCCAGCAGCTCCCCCCGGGACAGGGCTGGGGCCAACGTCCTGACTTTC.

This chain links TRBV18 with TRBJ2-6; no clear D. This CDR3 is built from 16 residues. Trimming took 1 base from V and 0 from J, leaving 7 bases between them. Germline V gene data show CDR1 as KGHSH and CDR2 as LQKENI. This CDR3 is CASSPLEDSGANVLTF. CDR3 in DNA: TGTGCCAGCTCACCACTCGAGGACTCTGGGGCCAACGTCCTGACTTTC.

The chain employs TRBV19 and TRBJ1-2; 8 positions match TRBD1. After removal of 8 bases from V and 3 bases from J, the junction contained 11 bases not matched to a gene. CDR1 and CDR2 from the germline V gene are LNHDA and SQIVND (reference sequence). The CDR3 runs to 15 residues. This chain's CDR3 is CASGGQEGMDYGYTF. The CDR3 coding sequence is TGTGCCAGTGGGGGACAGGAGGGGATGGACTATGGCTACACCTTC.

The chain combines TRBV10-3 with TRBJ2-2; TRBD1 agrees at 7 bases. Unmatched junction bases numbered 9, after V lost 7 bases and J lost 1 base. CDR1 is ENHRY and CDR2 is SYGVKD in the germline V gene. CDR3 length equals 16 residues. The CDR3: CAITKTGSWNTGELFF. The CDR3 DNA reads TGTGCCATCACCAAGACAGGGAGTTGGAACACCGGGGAGCTGTTTTTT.

As concerns this clone: This CDR3 is also generated by other DNA sequences in the sample. The chain has TRBV5-1 and TRBJ2-7; 10 positions match TRBD1. V lost 4 bases, J lost 2 bases, and 3 bases stayed unmatched. This CDR3 spans 14 amino acids. From germline, CDR1 is SGHRS and CDR2 YFSETQ. As DNA, the CDR3 is TGCGCCAGCAGCCCCGGGACAGGGGCCTACGAGCAGTACTTC. Protein product: CASSPGTGAYEQYF.

The V and J genes are TRBV5-1 and TRBJ1-3; tentative D call: TRBD1 (5 bases). The CDR3 has 15 amino acids. Trimming removed 6 bases from V and 0 bases from J, with 13 bases in between. Germline CDR1 reads SGHRS; CDR2 reads YFSETQ. The DNA for the CDR3 is TGCGCCAGCACCCCGGGGGGACCCTCTGGAAACACCATATATTTT. It is translated as CASTPGGPSGNTIYF.